A selection of T cell receptor beta chains follows, all from one sample in a study of blood T cell repertoires in COVID-19. Libraries were prepared by immunoSEQ multiplex PCR; TCRdb keeps only in-frame clonotypes and omits some of them. The profile shows roughly 120,000 clones, just under 85% of them singletons. Material: peripheral blood. The receptors here all came from a man in his 70s with active or convalescent COVID-19. Both conserved end residues are part of each CDR3. The order of the fields is D gene, clone size, V gene, J gene, CDR3 DNA, CDR3 protein. D genes are given only for firm matches. Expanded clones get a size class; other rows say once, few or many, or leave the size out.

d_call: .; clone_size: once; v_call: TRBV5-4; j_call: TRBJ1-1; cdr3_nt: TGTGCCAGCAGTCGTGGGACAAGGGTTCCGAACACTGAAGCTTTCTTT; cdr3_aa: CASSRGTRVPNTEAFF
d_call: TRBD2; clone_size: .; v_call: TRBV7-2; j_call: TRBJ2-2; cdr3_nt: TGTGCCAGCAGCTTACTAAGTGGGGGGGGCACCGGGGAGCTGTTTTTT; cdr3_aa: CASSLLSGGGTGELFF
d_call: TRBD1; clone_size: .; v_call: TRBV29-1; j_call: TRBJ1-3; cdr3_nt: TGCAGCGTCACCGGGACAGGGGCCACCTCTGGAAACACCATATATTTT; cdr3_aa: CSVTGTGATSGNTIYF
d_call: TRBD1; clone_size: once; v_call: TRBV18; j_call: TRBJ1-5; cdr3_nt: TGTGCCAGCTCACTGGACAGGGGTAGCAATCAGCCCCAGCATTTT; cdr3_aa: CASSLDRGSNQPQHF
d_call: .; clone_size: .; v_call: TRBV10-3; j_call: TRBJ1-2; cdr3_nt: TGTGCCATCAGTGAGCAGGGCTATGGCTACACCTTC; cdr3_aa: CAISEQGYGYTF
d_call: TRBD1; clone_size: .; v_call: TRBV24-1; j_call: TRBJ2-1; cdr3_nt: TGTGCCACCAGTGGGGGGACAGGGGTCCACAATGAGCAGTTCTTC; cdr3_aa: CATSGGTGVHNEQFF
d_call: .; clone_size: .; v_call: TRBV18; j_call: TRBJ1-1; cdr3_nt: TGTGCCAGCTCACCTAGCCAGGGGAACACTGAAGCTTTCTTT; cdr3_aa: CASSPSQGNTEAFF
d_call: .; clone_size: few; v_call: TRBV6-5; j_call: TRBJ2-2; cdr3_nt: TGTGCCAGCAGTTATTATTCCCCACAAAACACCGGGGAGCTGTTTTTT; cdr3_aa: CASSYYSPQNTGELFF
d_call: .; clone_size: .; v_call: TRBV9; j_call: TRBJ2-3; cdr3_nt: TGTGCCAGCAGCGTAGAAGAGGGAGTGAGGACAGATACGCAGTATTTT; cdr3_aa: CASSVEEGVRTDTQYF
d_call: TRBD2; clone_size: few; v_call: TRBV19; j_call: TRBJ2-3; cdr3_nt: TGTGCCAGTAGTATGGGACTAGGCACAGATACGCAGTATTTT; cdr3_aa: CASSMGLGTDTQYF
d_call: TRBD1; clone_size: .; v_call: TRBV6-2/TRBV6-3; j_call: TRBJ1-6; cdr3_nt: TGTGCCAGCAGTCGTCGGGGACAGGGCTTAAGCTCCTATAATTCACCCCTCCACTTT; cdr3_aa: CASSRRGQGLSSYNSPLHF
d_call: .; clone_size: .; v_call: TRBV5-6; j_call: TRBJ2-3; cdr3_nt: TGTGCCAGCAGCTTGTCTTCTGCAGATACGCAGTATTTT; cdr3_aa: CASSLSSADTQYF
d_call: .; clone_size: .; v_call: TRBV5-6; j_call: TRBJ1-5; cdr3_nt: TGTGCCAGCAGCTCGGCCCCCGAAGGGGGGGGGCAAGGGCAGCCCCAGCATTTT; cdr3_aa: CASSSAPEGGGQGQPQHF
d_call: .; clone_size: .; v_call: TRBV14; j_call: TRBJ1-6; cdr3_nt: TGTGCCAGCAGCCAAGCCACATCGCGGGGGTCACCCCTCCACTTT; cdr3_aa: CASSQATSRGSPLHF
d_call: .; clone_size: .; v_call: TRBV9; j_call: TRBJ2-1; cdr3_nt: TGTGCCAGCAGCGTAGGAGTATACAATGAGCAGTTCTTC; cdr3_aa: CASSVGVYNEQFF
d_call: TRBD1; clone_size: .; v_call: TRBV30; j_call: TRBJ1-4; cdr3_nt: TGTGCCTGGAGTATCGGGACAGGGGCAGGTGGTGAAAAACTGTTTTTT; cdr3_aa: CAWSIGTGAGGEKLFF
d_call: .; clone_size: .; v_call: TRBV11-2; j_call: TRBJ1-2; cdr3_nt: TGTGCCAGCAGCTTAGGGGCCCGCTATGGCTACACCTTC; cdr3_aa: CASSLGARYGYTF
d_call: .; clone_size: .; v_call: TRBV28; j_call: TRBJ2-7; cdr3_nt: TGTGCCAGCAGTTTTTCAGGGGCCCTGCCGGCCTACGAGCAGTACTTC; cdr3_aa: CASSFSGALPAYEQYF
d_call: TRBD1; clone_size: few; v_call: TRBV6-6; j_call: TRBJ2-7; cdr3_nt: TGTGCCAGCAGTAGGGGACAGGGGGCTTCCCTCGGCGAGCAGTACTTC; cdr3_aa: CASSRGQGASLGEQYF
d_call: .; clone_size: .; v_call: TRBV30; j_call: TRBJ1-1; cdr3_nt: TGTGCCTGGAGCCTCAACACAGACACTGAAGCTTTCTTT; cdr3_aa: CAWSLNTDTEAFF
d_call: .; clone_size: .; v_call: TRBV24-1; j_call: TRBJ2-1; cdr3_nt: TGTGCCACCAGTGATTTGCATTTCGGCGGCGACAATGAGCAGTTCTTC; cdr3_aa: CATSDLHFGGDNEQFF
d_call: .; clone_size: .; v_call: TRBV5-1; j_call: TRBJ2-1; cdr3_nt: TGCGCCAGCAGCTGGCAGGGCCCAAACAATGAGCAGTTCTTC; cdr3_aa: CASSWQGPNNEQFF
d_call: .; clone_size: few; v_call: TRBV9; j_call: TRBJ2-2; cdr3_nt: TGTGCCAGCAGCGCAGTGGTCACCGGGGAGCTGTTTTTT; cdr3_aa: CASSAVVTGELFF
d_call: TRBD1; clone_size: .; v_call: TRBV2; j_call: TRBJ2-2; cdr3_nt: TGTGCCAGCAAAGACAGGGCGAACACCGGGGAGCTGTTTTTT; cdr3_aa: CASKDRANTGELFF
d_call: .; clone_size: .; v_call: TRBV19; j_call: TRBJ1-1; cdr3_nt: TGTGCCAGTAGTATACTCCCAGGGAACACTGAAGCTTTCTTT; cdr3_aa: CASSILPGNTEAFF
d_call: .; clone_size: .; v_call: TRBV29-1; j_call: TRBJ1-1; cdr3_nt: TGCAGCGTTGAAAGTGTCGGGGGGGCCACTGAAGCTTTCTTT; cdr3_aa: CSVESVGGATEAFF
d_call: TRBD1; clone_size: .; v_call: TRBV29-1; j_call: TRBJ1-2; cdr3_nt: TGCAGCGTCGTTAGGGATTTGACAGGGTGGGATGGCTACACCTTC; cdr3_aa: CSVVRDLTGWDGYTF
d_call: TRBD1; clone_size: .; v_call: TRBV10-1; j_call: TRBJ1-2; cdr3_nt: TGCGCCAGCAGGACGACAGGGGACTATGGCTACACCTTC; cdr3_aa: CASRTTGDYGYTF
d_call: TRBD2; clone_size: once; v_call: TRBV10-3; j_call: TRBJ2-5; cdr3_nt: TGTGCCATCAGTGAGTCGGGCGGGAGGTATGAGACCCAGTACTTC; cdr3_aa: CAISESGGRYETQYF
d_call: TRBD1; clone_size: once; v_call: TRBV28; j_call: TRBJ2-7; cdr3_nt: TGTGCCAGCAGTCCGGCCGGGACAGCCTCCTACGAGCAGTACTTC; cdr3_aa: CASSPAGTASYEQYF
d_call: TRBD1; clone_size: .; v_call: TRBV3-1/TRBV3-2; j_call: TRBJ1-2; cdr3_nt: TGTGCCAGCAGCTCGGACAGGGGAAGGTATGGCTACACCTTC; cdr3_aa: CASSSDRGRYGYTF
d_call: .; clone_size: once; v_call: TRBV19; j_call: TRBJ2-1; cdr3_nt: TGTGCCAGTAGTATCCAGGAACACTACAATGAGCAGTTCTTC; cdr3_aa: CASSIQEHYNEQFF
d_call: .; clone_size: few; v_call: TRBV4-2; j_call: TRBJ1-6; cdr3_nt: TGTGCCAGCAGCCAAGAGAGGCGGGTTGGTTTTAATTCACCCCTCCACTTT; cdr3_aa: CASSQERRVGFNSPLHF
d_call: TRBD2; clone_size: .; v_call: TRBV7-7; j_call: TRBJ2-2; cdr3_nt: TGTGCTAGCAGCTGGGGACTAGCGGGGAGGACCGGGGAGCTGTTTTTT; cdr3_aa: CASSWGLAGRTGELFF
d_call: .; clone_size: once; v_call: TRBV28; j_call: TRBJ1-5; cdr3_nt: TGTGCCAGCAGTTCCCCGACAGGAGGCAATCAGCCCCAGCATTTT; cdr3_aa: CASSSPTGGNQPQHF
d_call: .; clone_size: once; v_call: TRBV11-2; j_call: TRBJ1-2; cdr3_nt: TGTGCCAGCAGCTTATCCCGGGGGGACCCTAACTATGGCTACACCTTC; cdr3_aa: CASSLSRGDPNYGYTF
d_call: TRBD1; clone_size: .; v_call: TRBV6-6; j_call: TRBJ1-1; cdr3_nt: TGTGCCAGCACCCCGACAGGGATTAACACTGAAGCTTTCTTT; cdr3_aa: CASTPTGINTEAFF
d_call: TRBD2; clone_size: .; v_call: TRBV27; j_call: TRBJ2-2; cdr3_nt: TGTGCCAGCAGTTTCCAGGGGACTAGCGACGGGGAGCTGTTTTTT; cdr3_aa: CASSFQGTSDGELFF
d_call: TRBD1; clone_size: .; v_call: TRBV3-1/TRBV3-2; j_call: TRBJ2-3; cdr3_nt: TGTGCCAGCAGCCAGACAAGGGGGCGCACAGATACGCAGTATTTT; cdr3_aa: CASSQTRGRTDTQYF
d_call: .; clone_size: .; v_call: TRBV18; j_call: TRBJ1-4; cdr3_nt: TGTGCCAGCTCACCACCTCGCGCTGAAAAACTGTTTTTT; cdr3_aa: CASSPPRAEKLFF
d_call: TRBD1; clone_size: .; v_call: TRBV2; j_call: TRBJ2-7; cdr3_nt: TGTGCCAGCATTCCGGGACAGGGGAAAGGATCCTACGAGCAGTACTTC; cdr3_aa: CASIPGQGKGSYEQYF
d_call: TRBD2; clone_size: .; v_call: TRBV15; j_call: TRBJ2-1; cdr3_nt: TGTGCCACCAGCATGGGACTAGCGGGGGGCCGTTCCTACAATGAGCAGTTCTTC; cdr3_aa: CATSMGLAGGRSYNEQFF
d_call: TRBD1; clone_size: once; v_call: TRBV10-3; j_call: TRBJ1-3; cdr3_nt: TGTGCCATCACCGGACAGGGAGGCTCTGGAAACACCATATATTTT; cdr3_aa: CAITGQGGSGNTIYF
d_call: .; clone_size: .; v_call: TRBV28; j_call: TRBJ2-7; cdr3_nt: TGTGCCAGCAGTCGGACTTACGAGCAGTACTTC; cdr3_aa: CASSRTYEQYF
d_call: TRBD1; clone_size: .; v_call: TRBV5-4; j_call: TRBJ2-5; cdr3_nt: TGTGCCAGCAACAGGGGAGAGACCCAGTACTTC; cdr3_aa: CASNRGETQYF
d_call: TRBD1; clone_size: once; v_call: TRBV15; j_call: TRBJ1-2; cdr3_nt: TGTGCCACCAGCAGAGATGACCCGACAGGGCGGACAGTTAACTATGGCTACACCTTC; cdr3_aa: CATSRDDPTGRTVNYGYTF
d_call: TRBD2; clone_size: .; v_call: TRBV7-2; j_call: TRBJ2-3; cdr3_nt: TGTGCCAGCAGCTTTAGGCTAGCGGGAGGGCCGTTACGCGAGTATTTT; cdr3_aa: CASSFRLAGGPLREYF
d_call: .; clone_size: .; v_call: TRBV7-9; j_call: TRBJ2-3; cdr3_nt: TGTGCCAGCAGCTTAGGATTACTGGGACACAACACAGATACGCAGTATTTT; cdr3_aa: CASSLGLLGHNTDTQYF
d_call: .; clone_size: .; v_call: TRBV27; j_call: TRBJ2-7; cdr3_nt: TGTGCCAGCAGGGGACTCGACCGACCTCTCTACGAGCAGTACTTC; cdr3_aa: CASRGLDRPLYEQYF
d_call: .; clone_size: .; v_call: TRBV28; j_call: TRBJ2-1; cdr3_nt: TGTGCCAGCAGCCAGACGTCCGGGGAGTACAATGAGCAGTTCTTC; cdr3_aa: CASSQTSGEYNEQFF
d_call: TRBD1; clone_size: .; v_call: TRBV5-1; j_call: TRBJ1-2; cdr3_nt: TGCGCCAGCAGCTTGGCACAGGGGATTAACTATGGCTACACCTTC; cdr3_aa: CASSLAQGINYGYTF
d_call: TRBD2; clone_size: once; v_call: TRBV11-3; j_call: TRBJ2-1; cdr3_nt: TGTGCCAGCAGCTTAACTAGCGGGAGGAATGAGCAGTTCTTC; cdr3_aa: CASSLTSGRNEQFF
d_call: .; clone_size: .; v_call: TRBV11-2; j_call: TRBJ1-3; cdr3_nt: TGTGCCAGCAGCTTGGCCCCCGGGACAGGAAACACCATATATTTT; cdr3_aa: CASSLAPGTGNTIYF
d_call: TRBD1; clone_size: .; v_call: TRBV6-2/TRBV6-3; j_call: TRBJ1-2; cdr3_nt: TGTGCCAGCAGTTACTCGAGGGCGACCCGGACAGGAGCTAACTATGGCTACACCTTC; cdr3_aa: CASSYSRATRTGANYGYTF
d_call: .; clone_size: .; v_call: TRBV6-2/TRBV6-3; j_call: TRBJ1-2; cdr3_nt: TGTGCCAGCAGTTACACGTTTGGGAGGGGTGGCTACACCTTC; cdr3_aa: CASSYTFGRGGYTF
d_call: .; clone_size: .; v_call: TRBV7-9; j_call: TRBJ2-1; cdr3_nt: TGTGCCAGCAGCTCCCGACCCGGGTCCTACAATGAGCAGTTCTTC; cdr3_aa: CASSSRPGSYNEQFF
d_call: TRBD1; clone_size: .; v_call: TRBV15; j_call: TRBJ1-4; cdr3_nt: TGTGCCACCAGCAGAGGATCAGGGGGGCTCGTTGAAAAACTGTTTTTT; cdr3_aa: CATSRGSGGLVEKLFF
d_call: TRBD2; clone_size: .; v_call: TRBV4-3; j_call: TRBJ2-3; cdr3_nt: TGCGCCAGCAGCCAAGATCTGGGGGGGGACCTTAATACAGATACGCAGTATTTT; cdr3_aa: CASSQDLGGDLNTDTQYF
d_call: .; clone_size: .; v_call: TRBV6-2/TRBV6-3; j_call: TRBJ1-6; cdr3_nt: TGTGCCAGCAGTTACTGGGTTCTGGGCAATTCACCCCTCCACTTT; cdr3_aa: CASSYWVLGNSPLHF